These 11 T cell receptor beta chains came from one sample sequenced in a study of OX40 agonist ivuxolimab in advanced cancers. Preparation of the library involved the immunoSEQ multiplex PCR assay. TCRdb stores this immuneACCESS table with in-frame sequences only. Part of the clones is absent; in the studies checked, under half of the shortfall reflects unresolved V genes, and no reason is known for the rest. In this sample the table shows about 27,000 clones, 70% to 90% of which occur a single time. The ten largest clones represent roughly 21% of the sample. The sequences come from CD4+ or CD8+ T cells sorted from blood, collected in a trial of the OX40 agonist ivuxolimab. Source of these receptors: an adult with an advanced solid tumor such as melanoma, head and neck, liver or kidney cancer.

V and J are TRBV19 and TRBJ1-5; D is perhaps TRBD1 (6 bases). The CDR3 has 15 amino acids. CDR1 and CDR2 (germline): LNHDA, SQIVND (reference sequence). V lost 6 bases, J lost 0 bases, and 12 bases lay in between. The CDR3 DNA sequence: TGTGCCAGTAGACGGACAGTTTATAGCAATCAGCCCCAGCATTTT. Its protein is CASRRTVYSNQPQHF.

J is TRBJ2-6 and V is TRBV11-2; TRBD2 matches 8 bases. The junction had 5 bases not matched to a gene; V was cut back by 1 base and J by 0 bases. The germline V gene encodes CDR1 SGHAT and CDR2 FQNNGV. CDR3 length equals 18 residues. DNA of the CDR3: TGTGCCAGCAGCTTAGGAGCGGGGGAGCCCTCTGGGGCCAACGTCCTGACTTTC. Its translation is CASSLGAGEPSGANVLTF.

V usage is TRBV6-1 and J usage is TRBJ2-7, with D perhaps given as TRBD1 or TRBD2 (5 bases each). This CDR3 has 17 amino acids. Deletions cut 0 bases from V and 4 bases from J, with 19 bases between. The germline gives CDR1 MNHNS, CDR2 SASEGT. CDR3 amino acids: CASSEALHGAVGYEQYF. The CDR3 nucleotides read TGTGCCAGCAGTGAAGCGCTTCACGGGGCTGTCGGATACGAGCAGTACTTC.

The genes are TRBV7-2 and TRBJ2-1; no clear D. Germline loops: CDR1 SGHTA, CDR2 FQGNSA. V gave up 1 base and J gave up 0 bases, with 7 bases separating them. There are 15 residues in the CDR3. CDR3 nucleotide sequence: TGTGCCAGCAGCTTAGATCGGGCCTCCTACAATGAGCAGTTCTTC. Protein product: CASSLDRASYNEQFF.

This sequence joins TRBV4-1 and TRBJ2-7; D is perhaps TRBD1 (6 bases). The CDR3 loop spans 12 amino acids. The V and J ends lost 1 base and 6 bases respectively, with 7 bases between them. The V gene's germline CDR1 is MGHRA and CDR2 YSYEKL. In nucleotides, the CDR3 is TGCGCCAGCAGCCAAGGACAGGCCGAGCAGTACTTC. Translation gives CASSQGQAEQYF.

V usage is TRBV29-1 and J usage is TRBJ2-6; D call uncertain. This CDR3 comprises 14 residues. In germline, CDR1 is SQVTM, CDR2 ANQGSEA. V shed 2 bases and J shed 4 bases, with 9 bases lying between them. The CDR3 nucleotides are TGCAGCGTTGAACGCAGGCCCGGGGCCAACGTCCTGACTTTC. It codes for CSVERRPGANVLTF.

The chain uses TRBV6-5 and TRBJ2-7; 9 bases line up with TRBD1. This CDR3 spans 13 amino acids. The junction had 3 bases not matched to a gene; V was cut back by 6 bases and J by 3 bases. CDR1 is MNHEY and CDR2 is SVGAGI in the germline V gene. The CDR3 sequence is CASSMTGGYEQYF. The CDR3 nucleotides read TGTGCCAGCAGCATGACAGGGGGCTACGAGCAGTACTTC.

The chain employs TRBV14 and TRBJ1-2; D is unclear. V lost 0 bases and J 4 bases, leaving 6 bases between the germline ends. The CDR3 totals 13 residues. Germline V lookup: CDR1 SGHDN, CDR2 FVKESK. CDR3 DNA sequence: TGTGCCAGCAGCCAAGATGCGACCTATGGCTACACCTTC. This gives the protein CASSQDATYGYTF.

By share, this clone ranks as medium-sized. The chain employs TRBV6-1 and TRBJ2-7, with D uncertain. Germline values: CDR1 MNHNS, CDR2 SASEGT. The CDR3 extends over 14 amino acids. V dropped 0 bases and J dropped 2 bases, with 8 bases sitting between them. Here the CDR3 reads CASSEAVGTYEQYF. CDR3 DNA sequence: TGTGCCAGCAGTGAAGCGGTAGGGACCTACGAGCAGTACTTC.

The V and J genes are TRBV7-2 and TRBJ2-4; 7 nucleotides line up with TRBD1. Germline V gives CDR1 SGHTA, CDR2 FQGNSA. There are 16 residues in the CDR3. V trimming: 5 bases; J trimming: 0 bases; junction bases outside the gene matches: 7. The CDR3 protein is CASSPLTGIAKNIQYF. CDR3 bases: TGTGCCAGCAGCCCGCTGACAGGGATAGCCAAAAACATTCAGTACTTC.

The chain recombines TRBV4-1 with TRBJ2-2, with TRBD2 as a possible D gene (6 bases). Per the germline V gene, CDR1 is MGHRA and CDR2 is YSYEKL. CDR3 size: 14 residues. V lost 7 bases, J lost 7 bases, and 16 bases lay in between. CDR3 DNA sequence: TGCGCCAGCACCCGAACGGGGGTCGGCGGGGAGCTGTTTTTT. Translating gives CASTRTGVGGELFF.